This TCR beta chain originates from a study of T cells in Graves' hyperthyroidism and ophthalmopathy. Study observations and caveats: Ophthalmopathy, as predicted by the model, came a median around 6.7 months after the prediction.

Ten or more counts support this clonotype. Its target is unknown. When ophthalmopathy did not progress within 18 months, Graves' hyperthyroidism was considered stable. Participants, patients aged 18 to 65, had newly diagnosed hyperthyroidism with a duration under 2 months. Patients showing uncontrolled infection, other autoimmune disease, pregnancy or lactation were ineligible. TCR beta CDR3 region amplification was performed from RNA transcripts. The TCR CDR3 first-round RT-PCR relied on the HTBI primer set. Each CDR3 protein is one row after TCRdb ran MiXCR on the multiplex PCR reads. The data show around 700,000 distinct CDR3 sequences, around a third seen once. The CDR3 contains 14 residues. V gave up 0 bases and J gave up 0 bases, with 7 bases separating them. Germline V lookup: CDR1 SGHDT, CDR2 YYEEEE.

Sequences were obtained from blood. The clonotype originates from a woman aged 40 to 50 with Graves' hyperthyroidism. The chain combines TRBV5-6 with TRBJ2-7; D is unclear. The CDR3 reads CASSLELSSYEQYF. Written as DNA, the CDR3 is TGTGCCAGCAGCTTGGAGCTGAGCTCCTACGAGCAGTACTTC.